Below, one TCR beta chain is given with its context. Its matching antigen is unknown. The sample comes from a study of yellow fever vaccine responses in identical twins. Findings and caveats of the study: Among the twins, the vaccine T cell response reportedly seemed partly convergent and partly personalized.

Using its own MiXCR run on the RT-PCR reads, TCRdb lists one record per CDR3 protein. The sample carries around 1,200 distinct CDR3 sequences, around 88% recorded once. V was cut by 1 base and J by 7 bases, with 10 bases left in between. The CDR3 contains 14 residues. Germline V gene data show CDR1 as SGHNT and CDR2 as YENEEA. The clonotype was recovered from a woman aged 18 to 35 who received the yellow fever vaccine. The sequences come from T cells from blood (PBMCs), unsorted or a sorted subset (not recorded which), collected before or after yellow fever vaccination (not recorded which). The rearrangement links TRBV11-3 to TRBJ2-2, with D possibly being TRBD1 or TRBD2 (6 bases each). The CDR3 DNA reads as TGTGCCAGCAGCTTAGTGGGGGGCAACGGGGAGCTGTTTTTT. It yields the protein CASSLVGGNGELFF.